This T cell receptor beta chain is drawn from a study of CD4 T cells in relation to SARS-CoV-2 and coronaviruses. The wider study: TCR beta CDR3s were sequenced after approximately nine-day antigen culture of PBMCs. Points from the study as a whole: Monoreactive clones expanded significantly more to SARS-CoV-2 than crossreactive clones did.

This clone was counted a single time. Its antigen is as yet unknown. Sequencing used immunoSEQ multiplex PCR; TCRdb keeps in-frame clones, though not all of them. Of 15,000 to 19,000 clones listed, about four fifths were seen once; the top ten hold roughly a quarter. Germline V CDR1 and CDR2: SGHRS, YFSETQ. The CDR3 length is 16 residues. V was clipped by 5 bases and J by 3 bases; unmatched bases: 4. CD4+ T cells from unexposed donors were obtained before the COVID-19 pandemic (2011-2018). After ten to eleven days of culture, CD4+ T cells were isolated. As cell numbers allowed, unexposed-donor CD4+ T cells faced SARS-CoV-2 S/N and four cold-coronavirus spikes.

V usage is TRBV5-1 and J usage is TRBJ2-1; TRBD2 matches 14 bases. The sequenced sample was CD4+ T cells from PBMCs, cultured in vitro. The receptor's source is a human donor in good health. CDR3 region: CASRPGLAGVYNEQFF. The CDR3 coding sequence is TGCGCCAGCAGACCGGGACTAGCGGGAGTCTACAATGAGCAGTTCTTC.